The present T cell receptor beta chain was sequenced within a study of blood T cell repertoires in COVID-19. The overall study: Donors in the United States, Italy and Spain gave samples during acute or convalescent COVID-19. PBMCs, B-cell-depleted T cells, or T cells were the source of the cDNA or gDNA that made up the material.

Authors' data handling: Amplifying reference gene primers gave estimates of nucleated cell counts. Sequencing used immunoSEQ multiplex PCR; TCRdb keeps in-frame clones, though not all of them. V, J and clone size reflect that table, while D and trimming were determined from the DNA. The sample yields around 150,000 clones, roughly 88% seen once. Sequenced material: peripheral blood. This TCR was recovered from a man aged 18 to 30 with acute or convalescent COVID-19.

DNA of the CDR3: TGTGCCATCAGTGAGTCGATGGGGACTCCAAGTTCACCCCTCCACTTT. Its translation: CAISESMGTPSSPLHF. This chain uses TRBV10-3 with TRBJ1-6, with D possibly being TRBD1 (5 bases). The V end lost 0 bases, the J end lost 9 bases, and 15 bases lay between the germline ends. The CDR3 has 16 residues. Germline V CDR1 and CDR2: ENHRY, SYGVKD.